The 15 T cell receptor beta chains presented below share a single source sample, sequenced in a study of blood T cells in healthy people across ages. Next came a second PCR, run for about 7 to 12 cycles, which used a sample-barcoded 5' primer along with a J-beta primer mix. TCRdb re-called the 5' RACE reads with MiXCR, one entry per CDR3 protein. The sample holds around 1,600,000 distinct CDR3 sequences, roughly two fifths seen once. Sequenced sample: blood. The source of these receptors is a woman younger than 35 in good health.

This clonotype has a handful of counts. The V gene is TRBV4-2, the J gene TRBJ1-5; D is unresolved. In germline, CDR1 is LGHNA, CDR2 YNFKEQ. This CDR3 is 17 amino acids long. The ends were cut back, 0 bases at V and 7 bases at J, with 19 bases in the middle. The chain's CDR3 is CASSQENPNLGLQPQHF. The CDR3 nucleotides read TGTGCCAGCAGCCAAGAGAACCCTAACTTGGGGTTGCAGCCCCAGCATTTT.

The V and J genes are TRBV10-3 and TRBJ2-1; 7 nucleotides match TRBD2. From germline, CDR1 is ENHRY and CDR2 SYGVKD. This CDR3 has 17 amino acids. V dropped 0 bases and J dropped 2; count of bases not matched to a gene: 7. In nucleotides, the CDR3 is TGTGCCATCAGTGAGTCTGAAGCGGGGCCCCCCTACAATGAGCAGTTCTTC. Its protein is CAISESEAGPPYNEQFF.

In its sample, this clonotype was seen a few times. The chain recombines TRBV7-2 with TRBJ2-3; possibly TRBD2 for D (6 bases). The CDR3 loop spans 18 amino acids. Germline loops: CDR1 SGHTA, CDR2 FQGNSA. V lost 2 bases to trimming and J lost 6 bases, with 24 bases between them. This CDR3 reads CASSLRKAGPERWDTQYF. DNA for the CDR3: TGTGCCAGCAGCTTAAGGAAAGCGGGCCCAGAAAGATGGGATACGCAGTATTTT.

The chain has TRBV27 and TRBJ2-5; TRBD2 is a possible D gene (6 bases). Trimming shortened V by 6 bases and J by 5 bases, and 16 bases separated the two germline ends. The CDR3 covers 14 residues. In germline, CDR1 is MNHEY, CDR2 SMNVEV (reference sequence). The chain's CDR3 is CASSFTGSRETQYF. The CDR3 DNA reads TGTGCCAGCAGCTTTACCGGGAGCCGGGAGACCCAGTACTTC.

V gene TRBV20-1 combines with J gene TRBJ1-1; D unclear. Trimming removed 6 bases at V and 8 bases at J, with 22 bases between. Germline lookup yields CDR1 DFQATT and CDR2 SNEGSKA (reference sequence). The CDR3 totals 14 residues. CDR3 sequence (DNA): TGCAGTGCCCATCCTGGGTCCTCAACCCCCGAAGCTTTCTTT. It encodes CSAHPGSSTPEAFF.

Here the CDR3 DNA reads TGCAGTGCTAGAGATTCTTCCTACTATGGCTACACCTTC. It yields the protein CSARDSSYYGYTF. The chain has TRBV20-1 and TRBJ1-2; no firm D call. The V gene lost 0 bases and the J gene lost 3 bases, with 8 bases spanning the gap. The CDR3 length is 13 residues. The germline V gene encodes CDR1 DFQATT and CDR2 SNEGSKA (reference sequence).

This clonotype was seen a handful of times. V usage is TRBV4-3 and J usage is TRBJ2-3; D gene unclear. The ends were cut back, 2 bases at V and 0 bases at J, with 15 bases in the middle. This CDR3 region has 17 residues. Looked up from germline, CDR1 is LGHNA and CDR2 is YSLEER. The DNA of the CDR3 is TGCGCCAGCAGCCAACCCCCGGATAGGCGGAGCACAGATACGCAGTATTTT. Translation gives CASSQPPDRRSTDTQYF.

This rearrangement joins TRBV2 to TRBJ2-5; D might be TRBD1 (5 bases). The ends were cut back, 9 bases at V and 11 bases at J, with 13 bases in the middle. The CDR3 has 10 residues. Per germline, CDR1 SNHLY and CDR2 FYNNEI. The CDR3 is CASGAQEQYF. CDR3 nucleotides: TGTGCCAGTGGGGCTCAGGAGCAGTACTTC. Variable domain in full (rest from reference TRBV2 and TRBJ2-5): EPEVTQTPSHQVTQMGQEVILRCVPISNHLYFYWYRQILGQKVEFLVSFYNNEISEKSEIFDDQFSVERPDGSNFTLKIRSTKLEDSAMYFCASGAQEQYFGPGTRLLVL.

This sequence joins TRBV12-3 or TRBV12-4 and TRBJ1-1, with D unresolved. V was clipped by 2 bases and J by 7 bases, with 11 bases between them. This CDR3 spans 13 amino acids. CDR3 in amino acids: CASSLLGLGEAFF. In DNA form, the CDR3 reads TGTGCCAGCAGTTTACTTGGGTTAGGTGAAGCTTTCTTT.

This chain links TRBV7-8 with TRBJ2-5; D uncertain. The CDR3 is 13 amino acids. V was clipped by 5 bases and J by 5 bases, with 12 bases between them. Germline V CDR1 and CDR2: SGHVS, FQNEAQ. For the CDR3, the DNA is TGTGCCAGCAGCCCCGACAACGGGGAGACCCAGTACTTC. Translated, it gives CASSPDNGETQYF.

The chain joins TRBV20-1 to TRBJ2-4; 8 bases are shared with TRBD1. V was clipped by 6 bases and J by 8 bases; unmatched bases: 9. The CDR3 spans 13 residues. Germline CDR1 DFQATT, CDR2 SNEGSKA (reference sequence). In nucleotides, the CDR3 is TGCAGTGCCGGACAGGGTGTGAGATACATTCAGTACTTC. It translates to CSAGQGVRYIQYF.

This clonotype was observed many times. The chain employs TRBV7-8 and TRBJ2-1, with TRBD1 matching 9 bases. Per the germline V gene, CDR1 is SGHVS and CDR2 is FQNEAQ. CDR3 size: 16 residues. V was pared by 5 bases and J by 7 bases, with 12 bases of the junction left unmatched. Here the CDR3 DNA reads TGTGCCAGCAGCCACCCCGCCGGACAGGGGTCAAATGAGCAGTTCTTC. Translating gives CASSHPAGQGSNEQFF.

The J gene is TRBJ1-1, the V gene TRBV2; the D gene is possibly TRBD1 (6 bases). Trimming pared 4 bases from V and 3 bases from J, leaving 12 bases between. The CDR3 runs to 14 residues. Germline assignment: CDR1 SNHLY and CDR2 FYNNEI. The CDR3 spells CASSAQGSHTEAFF. CDR3 DNA sequence: TGTGCCAGCAGTGCACAGGGATCCCACACTGAAGCTTTCTTT.

On this clonotype itself: The junction and the germline gene differ at one end; a read error may be behind it. This chain connects TRBV6-1 to TRBJ2-3; 10 bases agree with TRBD1. Germline values: CDR1 MNHNS, CDR2 SASEGT. The CDR3 spans 16 residues. The CDR3: CTSSTRDRGAVDTQYF. The CDR3 coding sequence is TGTACCAGCAGTACCCGGGACAGGGGTGCGGTAGATACGCAGTATTTT.

This rearrangement joins TRBV27 to TRBJ2-3, with TRBD2 identical over 8 bases. Trimming took 8 bases from V and 2 from J; bases not matched to a gene: 12. This CDR3 region has 16 residues. The V gene's germline CDR1 is MNHEY and CDR2 SMNVEV (reference sequence). CDR3 in amino acids: CASHSLAGRYTDTQYF. DNA for the CDR3: TGTGCCAGCCATTCATTAGCGGGACGGTACACAGATACGCAGTATTTT.